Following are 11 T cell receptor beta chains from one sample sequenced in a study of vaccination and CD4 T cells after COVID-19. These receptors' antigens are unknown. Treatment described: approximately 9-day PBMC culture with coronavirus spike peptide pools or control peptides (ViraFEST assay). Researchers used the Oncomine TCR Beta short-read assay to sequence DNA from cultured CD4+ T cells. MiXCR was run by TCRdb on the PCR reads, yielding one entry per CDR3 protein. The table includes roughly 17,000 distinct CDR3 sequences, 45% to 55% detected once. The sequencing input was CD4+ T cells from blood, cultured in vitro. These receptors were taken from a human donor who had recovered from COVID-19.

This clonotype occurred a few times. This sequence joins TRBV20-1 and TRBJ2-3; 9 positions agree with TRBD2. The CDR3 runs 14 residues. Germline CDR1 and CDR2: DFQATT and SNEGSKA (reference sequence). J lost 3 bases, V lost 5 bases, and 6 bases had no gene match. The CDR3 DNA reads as TGCAGTGCTCCCTCTAGCGGGACGACAGATACGCAGTATTTT. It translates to CSAPSSGTTDTQYF.

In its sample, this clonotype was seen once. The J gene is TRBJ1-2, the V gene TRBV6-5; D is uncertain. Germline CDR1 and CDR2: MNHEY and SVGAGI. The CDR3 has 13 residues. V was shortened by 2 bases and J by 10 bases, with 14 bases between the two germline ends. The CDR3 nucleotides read TGTGCCAGCAGTTACCCAGGACCTTTAGACTACACCTTC. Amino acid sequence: CASSYPGPLDYTF.

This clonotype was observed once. In nucleotides, the CDR3 is TGCGCCAGCAGCTTGGCTGACAGTTCATATGGCTACACCTTC. Translation gives CASSLADSSYGYTF. This chain connects TRBV5-1 to TRBJ1-2, with a tentative D call TRBD1 (5 bases). Trimming took 0 bases from V and 5 from J, leaving 11 bases between them. The CDR3 length is 14 residues. Germline V gene data show CDR1 as SGHRS and CDR2 as YFSETQ. Using reference TRBV5-1 and TRBJ1-2 for the parts outside the CDR3, the full variable domain is KAGVTQTPRYLIKTRGQQVTLSCSPISGHRSVSWYQQTPGQGLQFLFEYFSETQRNKGNFPGRFSGRQFSNSRSEMNVSTLELGDSALYLCASSLADSSYGYTFGSGTRLTVV.

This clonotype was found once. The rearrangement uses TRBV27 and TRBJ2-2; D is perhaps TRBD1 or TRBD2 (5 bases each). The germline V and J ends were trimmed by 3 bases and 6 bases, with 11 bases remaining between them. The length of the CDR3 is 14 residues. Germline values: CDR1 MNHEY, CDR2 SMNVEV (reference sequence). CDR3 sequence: CASSFGTSPGELFF. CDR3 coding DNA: TGTGCCAGCAGTTTCGGGACCAGTCCCGGGGAGCTGTTTTTT.

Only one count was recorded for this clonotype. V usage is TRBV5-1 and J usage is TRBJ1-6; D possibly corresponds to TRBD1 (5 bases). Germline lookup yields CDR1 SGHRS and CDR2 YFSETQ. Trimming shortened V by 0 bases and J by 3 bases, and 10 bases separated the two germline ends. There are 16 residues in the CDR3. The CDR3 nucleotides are TGCGCCAGCAGCTTGGGGGCAGGGCACTATAATTCACCCCTCCACTTT. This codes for CASSLGAGHYNSPLHF.

CDR3 coding DNA: TGTGCCACCAGTGACCCGGGGACGAACGGCTACACCTTC. It codes for CATSDPGTNGYTF. The rearrangement links TRBV24-1 to TRBJ1-2, with a weak D call TRBD1 (5 bases). Trimming removed 4 bases from V and 8 bases from J, with 13 bases in between. The germline V gene has CDR1 KGHDR and CDR2 SFDVKD. The CDR3 consists of 13 residues.

The CDR3 DNA reads TGTGCCAGCAGTGAAGAACTAGCCACCGGGGAGCTGTTTTTT. This codes for CASSEELATGELFF. The chain links TRBV2 to TRBJ2-2; D perhaps matches TRBD2 (6 bases). Trimming pared 1 base from V and 4 bases from J, leaving 7 bases between. CDR1 and CDR2 from the germline V gene are SNHLY and FYNNEI. This CDR3 is built from 14 residues.

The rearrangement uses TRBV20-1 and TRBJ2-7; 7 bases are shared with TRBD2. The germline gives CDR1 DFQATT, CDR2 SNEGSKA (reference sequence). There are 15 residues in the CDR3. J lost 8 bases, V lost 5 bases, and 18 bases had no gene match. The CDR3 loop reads CSAHLASGTPTKQYF. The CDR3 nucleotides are TGCAGTGCTCACCTGGCTAGCGGAACTCCTACGAAGCAGTACTTC.

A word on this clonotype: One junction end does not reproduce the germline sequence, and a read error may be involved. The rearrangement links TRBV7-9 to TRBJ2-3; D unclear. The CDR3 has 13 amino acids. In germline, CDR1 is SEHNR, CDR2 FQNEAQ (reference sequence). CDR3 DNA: TGCGCCAGCAGCTCTGGCGACACAGATACGCAGTATTTT. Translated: CASSSGDTDTQYF. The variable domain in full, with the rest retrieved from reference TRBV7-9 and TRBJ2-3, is DTGVSQNPRHKITKRGQNVTFRCDPISEHNRLYWYRQTLGQGPEFLTYFQNEAQLEKSRLLSDRFSAERPKGSFSTLEIQRTEQGDSAMYLCASSSGDTDTQYFGPGTRLTVL.

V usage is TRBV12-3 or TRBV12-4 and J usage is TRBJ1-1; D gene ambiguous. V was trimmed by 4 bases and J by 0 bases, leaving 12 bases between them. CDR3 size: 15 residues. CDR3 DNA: TGTGCCAGCAGTTCTTGGGAGGTGGTGAACACTGAAGCTTTCTTT. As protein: CASSSWEVVNTEAFF.

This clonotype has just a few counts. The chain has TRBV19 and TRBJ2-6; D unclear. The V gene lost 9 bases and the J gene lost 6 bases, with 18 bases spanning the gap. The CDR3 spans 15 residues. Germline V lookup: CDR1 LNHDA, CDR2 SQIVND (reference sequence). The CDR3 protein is CASFSGHSSANVLTF. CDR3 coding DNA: TGTGCCAGCTTTTCGGGCCATTCTTCGGCCAACGTCCTGACTTTC.